This T cell receptor beta chain is from a study of shared clonotypes between healthy human individuals. The authors distributed each subset's genomic DNA evenly over several immunoSEQ plates. Using immunoSEQ multiplex PCR, the repertoire was profiled, and TCRdb retains in-frame clones only, with some absent. The sample consists of around 1.1 million clones, around 78% of them appearing once. Donors had no recently reported acute infections or vaccinations and were HIV-negative. Only one count was recorded for this clone. The ends lost 3 bases at V and 8 bases at J; junction bases unmatched: 12. The germline gives CDR1 SGHDT, CDR2 YYEEEE. The CDR3 spans 15 residues.

The receptor was isolated from a man younger than 35 in good health. Some clones in this sample may be carry-over from other donors' samples. This rearrangement joins TRBV5-6 to TRBJ1-2, with 8 bases identical to TRBD1. Sequencing was performed on memory CD4+ T cells from PBMCs. This sample's subset: CD45RA-negative fraction. This CDR3 is CASSYPPGTGGGYTF. The CDR3 bases are TGTGCCAGCAGCTATCCACCCGGGACAGGAGGCGGCTACACCTTC.